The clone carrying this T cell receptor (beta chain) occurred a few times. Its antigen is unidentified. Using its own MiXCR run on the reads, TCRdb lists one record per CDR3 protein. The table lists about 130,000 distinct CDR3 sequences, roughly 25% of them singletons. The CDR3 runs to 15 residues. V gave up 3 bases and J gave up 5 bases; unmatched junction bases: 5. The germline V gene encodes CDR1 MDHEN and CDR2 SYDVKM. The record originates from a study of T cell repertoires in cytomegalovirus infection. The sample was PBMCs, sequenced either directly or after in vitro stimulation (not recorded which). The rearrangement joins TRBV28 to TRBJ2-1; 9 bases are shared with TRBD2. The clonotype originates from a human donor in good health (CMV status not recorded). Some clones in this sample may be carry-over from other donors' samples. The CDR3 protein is CASSLPSGKNNEQFF. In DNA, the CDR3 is TGTGCCAGCAGTTTGCCTAGCGGGAAGAACAATGAGCAGTTCTTC. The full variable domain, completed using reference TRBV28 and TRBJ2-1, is DVKVTQSSRYLVKRTGEKVFLECVQDMDHENMFWYRQDPGLGLRLIYFSYDVKMKEKGDIPEGYSVSREKKERFSLILESASTNQTSMYLCASSLPSGKNNEQFFGPGTRLTVL.